The 7 T cell receptor beta chains below all came from one sample that was sequenced in a study of T cell responses to AZD1222 COVID-19 vaccine. Profiling relied on immunoSEQ multiplex PCR, and the TCRdb table lists in-frame clones only, not all of them. The data hold some 120,000 clones, with around 88% observed a single time. Material: peripheral blood, obtained on day 0 of AZD1222 vaccination. Every receptor here comes from an adult in good health.

With regard to this clone: Distinct nucleotide sequences in the sample also encode this CDR3. The chain has TRBV7-2 and TRBJ1-1, with D maybe TRBD1 (5 bases). Germline lookup yields CDR1 SGHTA and CDR2 FQGNSA. V dropped 1 base and J dropped 1 base, with 7 bases sitting between them. The CDR3 extends over 14 amino acids. CDR3 DNA sequence: TGTGCCAGCAGCTTAGTCGGGGGGAACACTGAAGCTTTCTTT. This sequence encodes CASSLVGGNTEAFF.

V gene TRBV30 combines with J gene TRBJ1-2; D might be TRBD1 (6 bases). The germline CDR1 and CDR2 sequences are GTSNPN and SVGIG (reference sequence). This CDR3 contains 13 residues. V was trimmed by 2 bases and J by 6 bases, leaving 13 bases between them. CDR3 nucleotide sequence: TGTGCCTGGAGTCAGGGGCCTGCTAATGGCTACACCTTC. Translation: CAWSQGPANGYTF.

This chain uses TRBV3-1 (or the pseudogene TRBV3-2) with TRBJ1-3, with 10 nucleotides matching TRBD1. Germline V gives CDR1 LGHDT, CDR2 YNNKEL (reference sequence). V shed 0 bases, J shed 5 bases, and the junction held 7 bases outside the gene matches. The length of the CDR3 is 17 residues. The CDR3 DNA reads TGTGCCAGCAGCCAAGAACTGCGGGACAGGGGACGAAACACCATATATTTT. As protein: CASSQELRDRGRNTIYF.

The chain couples TRBV27 to TRBJ1-1; TRBD1 matches 12 bases. This CDR3 is 16 amino acids long. Germline CDR1 and CDR2: MNHEY and SMNVEV (reference sequence). Trimming removed 6 bases from V and 5 bases from J; junction bases left unmatched: 10. The CDR3 sequence: CASRTIVGQGATEAFF. The CDR3 nucleotides read TGTGCCAGCAGAACTATTGTGGGACAGGGGGCGACTGAAGCTTTCTTT.

The chain has TRBV2 and TRBJ1-5; D gene ambiguous. V was trimmed by 8 bases and J by 8 bases, leaving 13 bases between them. There are 12 residues in the CDR3. Looked up from germline, CDR1 is SNHLY and CDR2 is FYNNEI. CDR3 sequence (DNA): TGTGCCAGCGAGGTCGAAGGAGAGCCCCAGCATTTT. This sequence encodes CASEVEGEPQHF.

The V gene is TRBV4-2, the J gene TRBJ1-3; D not certain. This CDR3 is 16 amino acids long. Per the germline V gene, CDR1 is LGHNA and CDR2 is YNFKEQ. V was clipped by 2 bases and J by 0 bases, with 11 bases between them. The CDR3 nucleotides are TGTGCCAGCAGCCAAAGTTGGTTCAACTCTGGAAACACCATATATTTT. The encoded protein is CASSQSWFNSGNTIYF.

This clone has more than one count but fewer than ten. J is TRBJ1-1 and V is TRBV12-5; D is unclear. V lost 1 base and J lost 7, with 7 bases in between. The CDR3 contains 12 residues. Germline values: CDR1 LGHNT, CDR2 FRNRAP. The CDR3 nucleotides read TGTGCTAGTGGTTTGGGTCAAGGTGAAGCTTTCTTT. Protein sequence: CASGLGQGEAFF. Together with reference TRBV12-5 and TRBJ1-1, the CDR3 gives the full variable domain: DARVTQTPRHKVTEMGQEVTMRCQPILGHNTVFWYRQTMMQGLELLAYFRNRAPLDDSGMPKDRFSAEMPDATLATLKIQPSEPRDSAVYFCASGLGQGEAFFGQGTRLTVV.